Below are 16 T cell receptor beta chains sequenced from a single sample in a study of T cell repertoires in cytomegalovirus infection. TCRdb ran MiXCR on the reads and lists one entry per CDR3 protein. Among about 530,000 distinct CDR3 sequences listed, more than 20% were seen once. Sequencing was performed on PBMCs. The source of these receptors is a human donor in good health (CMV status not recorded). Some clones in this sample may be carry-over from other donors' samples.

This clonotype was seen only a few times. V usage is TRBV18 and J usage is TRBJ1-1; no reliable D call. The germline V gene has CDR1 KGHSH and CDR2 LQKENI. V lost 6 bases to trimming and J lost 4 bases, with 9 bases between them. The length of the CDR3 is 12 residues. As DNA, the CDR3 is TGTGCCAGCTCTTCGATCGGCACTGAAGCTTTCTTT. Amino acid sequence: CASSSIGTEAFF.

This clonotype was found many times. The chain carries TRBV7-2 and TRBJ1-5, with D perhaps matching TRBD1 (6 bases). Trimming stripped 4 bases from V and 3 bases from J, with 10 bases between. The length of the CDR3 is 14 residues. CDR1 is SGHTA and CDR2 is FQGNSA in the germline V gene. CDR3 sequence: CASSSDSNNQPQHF. In nucleotides, the CDR3 is TGTGCCAGCAGCTCGGACAGCAACAATCAGCCCCAGCATTTT.

The chain is built from TRBV29-1 and TRBJ2-5; 7 bases are a match to TRBD2. V dropped 7 bases and J dropped 4; count of bases not matched to a gene: 6. Germline V gene sequence: CDR1 SQVTM, CDR2 ANQGSEA. The length of the CDR3 is 12 residues. CDR3 protein: CSGRGGLETQYF. The CDR3 bases are TGCAGCGGCCGCGGGGGATTAGAGACCCAGTACTTC.

This chain uses TRBV4-1 with TRBJ2-7, with 11 bases aligning to TRBD1. CDR3 size: 14 residues. V was clipped by 2 bases and J by 5 bases; unmatched bases: 2. Germline lookup yields CDR1 MGHRA and CDR2 YSYEKL. The CDR3 nucleotides are TGCGCCAGCAGCCAACGGACAGGGGGCCACGAGCAGTACGTC. Encoded protein: CASSQRTGGHEQYV.

This clonotype was counted a few times. The gene calls are TRBV20-1 and TRBJ1-5, with TRBD1 as a possible D gene (6 bases). With 2 bases removed from V and 3 bases from J, the gap between germline ends came to 11 bases. The V gene's germline CDR1 is DFQATT and CDR2 SNEGSKA (reference sequence). The length of the CDR3 is 14 residues. CDR3 in amino acids: CSARLQGNNQPQHF. As DNA, the CDR3 is TGCAGTGCTAGATTACAGGGCAACAATCAGCCCCAGCATTTT.

This chain links TRBV15 with TRBJ1-1; D is undetermined. The CDR3 consists of 15 residues. V lost 3 bases and J 4 bases, leaving 15 bases between the germline ends. Germline CDR1 is LNHNV and CDR2 is YYDKDF (reference sequence). CDR3 sequence reads: CATSSAAAGLTEAFF. The CDR3 DNA follows: TGTGCCACCAGCAGTGCGGCAGCCGGCCTCACTGAAGCTTTCTTT.

The chain is built from TRBV7-9 and TRBJ2-5; 8 nucleotides agree with TRBD1. After removal of 4 bases from V and 4 bases from J, the junction contained 8 bases not matched to a gene. Germline V CDR1 and CDR2: SEHNR, FQNEAQ (reference sequence). This CDR3 is 15 amino acids long. The CDR3 loop reads CASSWTAGGRETQYF. CDR3 DNA: TGTGCCAGCAGCTGGACCGCAGGGGGCCGAGAGACCCAGTACTTC.

The chain recombines TRBV6-2 or TRBV6-3 with TRBJ2-3; D is undetermined. In germline, CDR1 is MNHEY, CDR2 SVGEGT. The CDR3 length is 15 residues. Between the trimmed V and J ends, which lost 5 bases and 0 bases, there was a span of 12 bases. This CDR3 is CASSLLWSSTDTQYF. The CDR3 DNA reads TGTGCCAGCAGTCTCTTATGGTCCAGCACAGATACGCAGTATTTT.

This clonotype occurred a few times. The V and J genes are TRBV7-2 and TRBJ2-3, with D uncertain. The germline V gene encodes CDR1 SGHTA and CDR2 FQGNSA. The germline V and J ends were trimmed by 5 bases and 5 bases, with 20 bases remaining between them. The CDR3 is 16 amino acids. The CDR3 reads CASSPSISAPRDTQYF. CDR3 DNA: TGTGCCAGCAGCCCCTCGATCAGCGCTCCTAGAGATACGCAGTATTTT.

The rearrangement joins TRBV10-3 to TRBJ2-7; 7 nucleotides match TRBD2. Germline V gene lookup returns CDR1 ENHRY and CDR2 SYGVKD. The CDR3 totals 13 residues. Losses at the gene ends were 8 bases for V and 1 base for J; bases not matched to a gene: 5. CDR3 DNA sequence: TGTGCCATCGCCCGGGGGGAGTCCTACGAGCAGTACGTC. Amino acids: CAIARGESYEQYV.

This clonotype occurred many times. The CDR3 loop is CASSRDHSSTNEQFF. The CDR3 DNA reads as TGTGCCAGCAGCCGGGACCATTCCTCTACCAATGAGCAGTTCTTC. J is TRBJ2-1 and V is TRBV7-2; D tentatively reads TRBD1 or TRBD2 (5 bases each). The germline CDR1 and CDR2 sequences are SGHTA and FQGNSA. V lost 5 bases to trimming and J lost 6 bases, with 17 bases between them. The CDR3 length is 15 residues.

This chain joins TRBV5-4 and TRBJ1-2; 7 bases agree with TRBD1. This CDR3 is 13 amino acids long. J was trimmed by 7 bases and V by 5 bases; bases with no gene match: 8. Germline CDR1 SGHNT, CDR2 YYREEE (reference sequence). DNA of the CDR3: TGTGCCAGCAGTACGACAGGGTTTGGTGGCTACACCTTC. Translating gives CASSTTGFGGYTF.

This clonotype was counted between two and nine times. The chain uses TRBV6-6 and TRBJ2-7; no reliable D call. The CDR3 spans 13 residues. V was shortened by 6 bases and J by 3 bases, with 12 bases between the two germline ends. Germline CDR1 reads MNHNY; CDR2 reads SVGAGI (reference sequence). The CDR3 DNA follows: TGTGCCAGCAGCCCAGGTTTTGGCTACGAGCAGTACTTC. It encodes CASSPGFGYEQYF.

This chain links TRBV12-3 or TRBV12-4 with TRBJ2-3; 7 bases align to TRBD2. The CDR3 is 19 amino acids. The junction had 20 bases not matched to a gene; V was cut back by 6 bases and J by 2 bases. CDR3 in DNA: TGTGCCAGCAGCACTTATGGACTAGGGATCTTGGTCCACACAGATACGCAGTATTTT. This encodes CASSTYGLGILVHTDTQYF.

The sample holds a few counts of this clonotype. The chain recombines TRBV28 with TRBJ2-5; a weak D match, TRBD1 (6 bases). V lost 7 bases to trimming and J lost 6 bases, with 21 bases between them. This CDR3 has 15 amino acids. Per germline, CDR1 MDHEN and CDR2 SYDVKM. The CDR3 nucleotides read TGTGCCAGCAACAAGAGGGCCCTCCAGGGGAAGACCCAGTACTTC. Encoded protein: CASNKRALQGKTQYF. The full variable domain, rest sourced from reference TRBV28 and TRBJ2-5, is DVKVTQSSRYLVKRTGEKVFLECVQDMDHENMFWYRQDPGLGLRLIYFSYDVKMKEKGDIPEGYSVSREKKERFSLILESASTNQTSMYLCASNKRALQGKTQYFGPGTRLLVL.

This clonotype was detected ten times or more. CDR3 amino acids: CASSSTSGRPYNEQFF. In DNA, the CDR3 is TGTGCCAGCAGCTCTACTAGCGGGAGACCATACAATGAGCAGTTCTTC. The chain has TRBV7-2 and TRBJ2-1; 11 positions match TRBD2. The CDR3 extends over 16 amino acids. The germline V gene has CDR1 SGHTA and CDR2 FQGNSA. With V trimmed by 4 bases and J by 4 bases, 6 bases remained unmatched.